This entry lists 25 T cell receptor beta chains sequenced from one sample in a study of cytomegalovirus exposure and HLA in healthy donors. PCR primers comprised 60 Vbeta and 13 Jbeta primers. Some clones are missing from TCRdb's copy, which holds only in-frame ones; the method was immunoSEQ multiplex PCR. The table shows around 140,000 clones, with over 75% occurring only once. Sequencing was done on a sample of PBMCs. Receptors originate from a male donor in good health and CMV-seronegative.

V usage is TRBV5-1 and J usage is TRBJ2-3; TRBD2 matches at 8 bases. From germline, CDR1 is SGHRS and CDR2 YFSETQ. V shed 7 bases and J 4 bases; nucleotides not matched to a gene: 8. This CDR3 has 14 residues. CDR3 bases: TGCGCCAGCCTCTCCACTAGCGGTGCAGATACGCAGTATTTT. Its protein product is CASLSTSGADTQYF.

The chain carries TRBV10-1 and TRBJ2-5, with 8 bases identical to TRBD2. The CDR3 extends over 15 amino acids. Per germline, CDR1 WNHNN and CDR2 SYGVQD (reference sequence). Trimming removed 9 bases from V and 5 bases from J; junction bases left unmatched: 14. CDR3 sequence: CARQEREPPGETQYF. In DNA form, the CDR3 reads TGCGCCAGGCAAGAGCGGGAGCCTCCGGGGGAGACCCAGTACTTC.

This clone has just a few counts. J is TRBJ2-7 and V is TRBV10-3; TRBD2 might be the D (5 bases). The V end lost 9 bases, the J end lost 5 bases, and 23 bases lay between the germline ends. CDR3 length: 15 residues. Germline CDR1 is ENHRY and CDR2 is SYGVKD. CDR3 loop: CAIALDGKVFHEQYF. As DNA, the CDR3 is TGTGCCATTGCCCTTGACGGGAAGGTGTTCCACGAGCAGTACTTC.

This clone showed up many times. This chain uses TRBV6-4 with TRBJ2-3, with D perhaps TRBD2 (5 bases). Trimming took off 3 bases at V and 4 bases at J, with 11 bases between the two ends. Germline-derived CDR1 and CDR2 are MRHNA and SNTAGT. This CDR3 region has 14 residues. The CDR3 DNA is TGTGCCAGCAGTGAAGAGGGAAACGCAGATACGCAGTATTTT. Translating gives CASSEEGNADTQYF.

The rearrangement joins TRBV14 to TRBJ2-3; D might be TRBD2 (5 bases). Germline CDR1 reads SGHDN; CDR2 reads FVKESK. This CDR3 has 15 residues. The V and J ends lost 4 bases and 3 bases respectively, with 14 bases between them. The CDR3 sequence is CASSRRPLGTDTQYF. Written as DNA, the CDR3 is TGTGCCAGCAGCCGGAGGCCTTTGGGAACAGATACGCAGTATTTT.

Details on this clone: The junction shows a germline mismatch at one end, possibly a read error. The chain uses TRBV5-5 and TRBJ2-2; 7 nucleotides match TRBD2. The CDR3 covers 16 residues. The germline V gene encodes CDR1 SGHKS and CDR2 YYEKEE (reference sequence). Here the CDR3 DNA reads TGTGCCAGCAGCTTGGTGCTGCGGGAGTATCCCGGGGGGCTGTTTTTT. Its protein product is CASSLVLREYPGGLFF.

V gene TRBV6-1 combines with J gene TRBJ2-5; 8 positions agree with TRBD2. Germline CDR1 MNHNS, CDR2 SASEGT. The V gene end was trimmed by 3 bases and the J gene end by 1 base; junction bases not matched to a gene: 4. The CDR3 has 15 amino acids. CDR3 sequence reads: CASSESTSGQETQYF. The CDR3 bases are TGTGCCAGCAGTGAGTCTACTAGCGGCCAAGAGACCCAGTACTTC.

This sequence joins TRBV6-5 and TRBJ2-1; 7 bases fit TRBD2. CDR3 length equals 14 residues. After removal of 4 bases from V and 8 bases from J, the junction contained 8 bases not matched to a gene. Germline CDR1 MNHEY, CDR2 SVGAGI. CDR3 nucleotide sequence: TGTGCCAGCAGTTCGACTAGCCCTTTGGATGAGCAGTTCTTC. It translates to CASSSTSPLDEQFF.

The rearrangement joins TRBV5-4 to TRBJ1-2; perhaps TRBD1 as D (5 bases). The CDR3 consists of 16 residues. V lost 2 bases to trimming and J lost 3 bases, with 17 bases between them. Germline V gene sequence: CDR1 SGHNT, CDR2 YYREEE (reference sequence). CDR3 amino acids: CASSFSISSRDYGYTF. DNA of the CDR3: TGTGCCAGCAGCTTCAGCATAAGTAGCAGGGACTATGGCTACACCTTC.

V and J are TRBV13 and TRBJ1-2; maybe TRBD1 (5 bases). Trimming shortened V by 5 bases and J by 2 bases, and 6 bases separated the two germline ends. The CDR3 totals 12 residues. Germline V CDR1 and CDR2: PRHDT, FYEKMQ (reference sequence). The CDR3 loop reads CASSQGNYGYTF. The CDR3 coding sequence is TGTGCCAGCAGCCAGGGCAACTATGGCTACACCTTC.

This chain joins TRBV6-5 and TRBJ2-1, with D possibly TRBD1 on 6 matching bases. Germline V lookup: CDR1 MNHEY, CDR2 SVGAGI. This CDR3 is built from 16 residues. Trimming took off 0 bases at V and 8 bases at J, with 17 bases between the two ends. CDR3 bases: TGTGCCAGCAGTTACTCGCGGCCAAGGGGGTCGGATGAGCAGTTCTTC. Translated: CASSYSRPRGSDEQFF.

The V gene is TRBV4-1, the J gene TRBJ2-7; unclear D gene. Trimming pared 0 bases from V and 2 bases from J, leaving 8 bases between. The CDR3 is made up of 14 amino acids. Germline loops: CDR1 MGHRA, CDR2 YSYEKL. CDR3 protein: CASSQDGSPYEQYF. The CDR3 nucleotides read TGCGCCAGCAGCCAAGATGGCTCTCCCTACGAGCAGTACTTC.

The chain's CDR3 is CATGYTGNEQYF. CDR3 nucleotide sequence: TGTGCCACCGGCTATACAGGGAACGAGCAGTACTTC. The rearrangement links TRBV7-2 to TRBJ2-7; possible D gene TRBD1, 6 bases. The V end lost 10 bases, the J end lost 5 bases, and 15 bases lay between the germline ends. Looked up from germline, CDR1 is SGHTA and CDR2 is FQGNSA. The length of the CDR3 is 12 residues. The full variable domain, rest sourced from reference TRBV7-2 and TRBJ2-7, is GAGVSQSPSNKVTEKGKDVELRCDPISGHTALYWYRQSLGQGLEFLIYFQGNSAPDKSGLPSDRFSAERTGGSVSTLTIQRTQQEDSAVYLCATGYTGNEQYFGPGTRLTVT.

This clone was recorded once. This chain links TRBV10-1 with TRBJ1-1; no clear D. This CDR3 contains 13 residues. V shed 4 bases and J shed 0 bases, with 6 bases lying between them. The germline V gene encodes CDR1 WNHNN and CDR2 SYGVQD (reference sequence). The CDR3 sequence: CASSGGMNTEAFF. The CDR3 nucleotides read TGCGCCAGCAGTGGAGGGATGAACACTGAAGCTTTCTTT.

The V gene is TRBV5-4, the J gene TRBJ1-1; D perhaps matches TRBD1 (5 bases). Germline V gene sequence: CDR1 SGHNT, CDR2 YYREEE (reference sequence). This CDR3 is 14 amino acids long. The V end was cut by 10 bases, the J end by 2 bases, with 18 bases between. The CDR3: CASNRDRPNTEAFF. Written as DNA, the CDR3 is TGTGCCTCCAACAGAGACAGACCAAACACTGAAGCTTTCTTT. Based on the CDR3 plus reference TRBV5-4 and TRBJ1-1, the full variable domain is ETGVTQSPTHLIKTRGQQVTLRCSSQSGHNTVSWYQQALGQGPQFIFQYYREEENGRGNFPPRFSGLQFPNYSSELNVNALELDDSALYLCASNRDRPNTEAFFGQGTRLTVV.

This clone has only a few counts. This chain connects TRBV11-3 to TRBJ2-1, with TRBD2 identical over 10 bases. With 5 bases clipped from V and 7 bases from J, the junction kept 8 bases outside the gene matches. In germline, CDR1 is SGHNT, CDR2 YENEEA. The CDR3 consists of 15 residues. CDR3 sequence: CASSEEREGGNEQFF. CDR3 coding DNA: TGTGCCAGCAGCGAAGAGCGGGAGGGCGGGAATGAGCAGTTCTTC.

The chain joins TRBV27 to TRBJ2-7, with 8 bases fitting TRBD2. The CDR3 length is 18 residues. The junction had 16 bases not matched to a gene; V was cut back by 4 bases and J by 2 bases. CDR1 is MNHEY and CDR2 is SMNVEV in the germline V gene (reference sequence). The CDR3: CASSSPGGSGSPPYEQYF. CDR3 in DNA: TGTGCCAGCAGTTCCCCGGGGGGGAGCGGGAGCCCCCCCTACGAGCAGTACTTC.

The chain recombines TRBV2 with TRBJ2-3; D unclear. CDR1 is SNHLY and CDR2 is FYNNEI in the germline V gene. This CDR3 spans 14 amino acids. Trimming shortened V by 8 bases and J by 5 bases, and 17 bases separated the two germline ends. CDR3 bases: TGTGCCAGCTGCAACCTCCCCGGTCGAGATACGCAGTATTTT. Amino acid sequence: CASCNLPGRDTQYF.

This clone was recorded once. This chain joins TRBV9 and TRBJ1-3, with 7 bases lining up with TRBD1. Germline CDR1 and CDR2: SGDLS and YYNGEE. Trimming cost V 0 bases and J 0 bases; bases outside gene matches: 12. The CDR3 runs to 19 residues. This chain's CDR3 is CASSVAVDRFDHSGNTIYF. The CDR3 DNA follows: TGTGCCAGCAGCGTAGCCGTGGACAGGTTTGATCACTCTGGAAACACCATATATTTT.

The chain recombines TRBV6-4 with TRBJ2-3, with D possibly TRBD2 on 5 matching bases. The CDR3 sequence is 14 residues long. In germline, CDR1 is MRHNA, CDR2 SNTAGT. V lost 6 bases to trimming and J lost 1 base, with 11 bases between them. The CDR3 sequence: CASSLSGGTDTQYF. In DNA, the CDR3 is TGTGCCAGCAGCCTAAGCGGCGGCACAGATACGCAGTATTTT.

The chain carries TRBV9 and TRBJ2-3, with D maybe TRBD2 (6 bases). Per germline, CDR1 SGDLS and CDR2 YYNGEE. The CDR3 contains 14 residues. V gave up 0 bases and J gave up 4 bases, with 9 bases separating them. This CDR3 is CASSVEGGPDTQYF. The CDR3 DNA reads TGTGCCAGCAGCGTAGAGGGAGGCCCAGATACGCAGTATTTT. Combining the CDR3 with reference TRBV9 and TRBJ2-3 gives the whole variable domain DSGVTQTPKHLITATGQRVTLRCSPRSGDLSVYWYQQSLDQGLQFLIQYYNGEERAKGNILERFSAQQFPDLHSELNLSSLELGDSALYFCASSVEGGPDTQYFGPGTRLTVL.

The chain recombines TRBV7-3 with TRBJ2-3; D is perhaps TRBD2 (5 bases). CDR1 and CDR2 (germline): SGHTA, FQGTGA. The CDR3 covers 16 residues. Trimming stripped 5 bases from V and 0 bases from J, with 15 bases between. The CDR3 region has the DNA TGTGCCAGCAGCCTCGGAGCTAGCAGGAGCACAGATACGCAGTATTTT. Encoded protein: CASSLGASRSTDTQYF. The full variable domain, rest sourced from reference TRBV7-3 and TRBJ2-3, is GAGVSQTPSNKVTEKGKYVELRCDPISGHTALYWYRQSLGQGPEFLIYFQGTGAADDSGLPNDRFFAVRPEGSVSTLKIQRTERGDSAVYLCASSLGASRSTDTQYFGPGTRLTVL.

This clone has just one count. The rearrangement links TRBV7-8 to TRBJ2-2; unclear D gene. V was cut by 5 bases and J by 2 bases, with 15 bases left in between. The CDR3 has 16 residues. Germline CDR1 is SGHVS and CDR2 is FQNEAQ. CDR3 loop: CASSPRETANTGELFF. The CDR3 DNA sequence: TGTGCCAGCAGCCCCAGAGAGACTGCTAACACCGGGGAGCTGTTTTTT. Full variable domain (missing parts from reference TRBV7-8 and TRBJ2-2): GAGVSQSPRYKVAKRGQDVALRCDPISGHVSLFWYQQALGQGPEFLTYFQNEAQLDKSGLPSDRFFAERPEGSVSTLKIQRTQQEDSAVYLCASSPRETANTGELFFGEGSRLTVL.

The V gene is TRBV7-9, the J gene TRBJ1-1; 8 positions agree with TRBD1. V was clipped by 6 bases and J by 5 bases; unmatched bases: 8. This CDR3 spans 14 amino acids. Germline V gene lookup returns CDR1 SEHNR and CDR2 FQNEAQ (reference sequence). CDR3 DNA: TGTGCCAGCAGGGACGGACAGGGTTCGACTGAAGCTTTCTTT. It codes for CASRDGQGSTEAFF.

The chain carries TRBV2 and TRBJ2-7; TRBD1 matches 7 bases. CDR1 is SNHLY and CDR2 is FYNNEI in the germline V gene. This CDR3 has 14 residues. V lost 2 bases, J lost 2 bases, and 3 bases stayed unmatched. The CDR3 sequence is CASSESGTAYEQYF. CDR3 coding DNA: TGTGCCAGCAGTGAATCTGGGACAGCCTACGAGCAGTACTTC.